The text below deals with one T cell receptor beta chain. Its antigen is not known. This specimen belongs to a study of vaccination and CD4 T cells after COVID-19. Germline CDR1 MNHNS, CDR2 SASEGT. V lost 6 bases and J 1 base, leaving 10 bases between the germline ends. The length of the CDR3 is 15 residues. Study conclusions and caveats: This study had few convalescent patients and no early post-infection samples.

This sample's treatment: roughly ten-day PBMC culture with coronavirus spike peptide pools or control peptides (ViraFEST assay). Researchers reported culturing under 2.5 million PBMCs per well with about 10 IU/ml IL-2 and about 9.3 ug/ml peptide pools. The assay that was used to sequence DNA from cultured CD4+ T cells was the Oncomine TCR Beta short-read assay. TCRdb fed the PCR reads into MiXCR, producing one record per CDR3 protein. Of over 9,000 distinct CDR3 sequences listed, 66% are singletons. This clonotype was obtained from a human donor who had recovered from COVID-19. V usage is TRBV6-1 and J usage is TRBJ2-6; tentative D call: TRBD2 (5 bases). Specimen: CD4+ T cells from blood, cultured in vitro. CDR3 nucleotide sequence: TGTGCCAGCAGCCGTTCGGGGTCTGGGGCCAACGTCCTGACTTTC. This encodes CASSRSGSGANVLTF.